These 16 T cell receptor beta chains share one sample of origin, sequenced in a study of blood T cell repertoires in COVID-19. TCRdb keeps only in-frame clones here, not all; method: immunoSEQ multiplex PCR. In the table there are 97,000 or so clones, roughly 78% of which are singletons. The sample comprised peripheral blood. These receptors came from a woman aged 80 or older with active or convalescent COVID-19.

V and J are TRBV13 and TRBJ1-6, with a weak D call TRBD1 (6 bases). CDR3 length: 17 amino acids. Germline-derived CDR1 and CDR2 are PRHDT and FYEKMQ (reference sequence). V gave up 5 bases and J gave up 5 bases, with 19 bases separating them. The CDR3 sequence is CASSQGGRGANNSPLHF. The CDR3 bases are TGTGCCAGCAGCCAAGGAGGGAGGGGGGCGAATAATTCACCCCTCCACTTT.

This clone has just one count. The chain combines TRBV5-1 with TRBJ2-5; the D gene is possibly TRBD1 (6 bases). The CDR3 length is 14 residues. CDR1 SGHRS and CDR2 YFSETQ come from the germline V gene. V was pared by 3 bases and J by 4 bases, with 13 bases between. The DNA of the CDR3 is TGCGCCAGCAGCTCCCAGGTGGGGGCAGAGACCCAGTACTTC. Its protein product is CASSSQVGAETQYF. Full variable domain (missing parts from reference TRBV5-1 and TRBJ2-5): KAGVTQTPRYLIKTRGQQVTLSCSPISGHRSVSWYQQTPGQGLQFLFEYFSETQRNKGNFPGRFSGRQFSNSRSEMNVSTLELGDSALYLCASSSQVGAETQYFGPGTRLLVL.

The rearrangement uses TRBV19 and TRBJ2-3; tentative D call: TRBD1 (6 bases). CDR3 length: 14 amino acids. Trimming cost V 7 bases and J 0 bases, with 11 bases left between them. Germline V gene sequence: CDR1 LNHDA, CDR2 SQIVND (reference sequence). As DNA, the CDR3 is TGTGCCAGTACCGCGACAGGTAGCACAGATACGCAGTATTTT. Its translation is CASTATGSTDTQYF.

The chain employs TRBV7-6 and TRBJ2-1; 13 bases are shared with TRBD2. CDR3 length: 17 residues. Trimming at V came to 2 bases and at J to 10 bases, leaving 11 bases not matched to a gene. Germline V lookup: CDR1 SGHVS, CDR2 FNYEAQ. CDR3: CASSLFTGLAGVREQFF. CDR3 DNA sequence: TGTGCCAGCAGCTTATTCACCGGACTAGCGGGAGTTCGGGAGCAGTTCTTC.

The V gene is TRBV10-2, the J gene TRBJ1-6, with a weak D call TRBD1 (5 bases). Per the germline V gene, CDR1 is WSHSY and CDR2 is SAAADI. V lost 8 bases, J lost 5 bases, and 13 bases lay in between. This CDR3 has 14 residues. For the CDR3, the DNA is TGCGCCAGCCGAGGCGACAGTGATAATTCACCCCTCCACTTT. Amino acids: CASRGDSDNSPLHF.

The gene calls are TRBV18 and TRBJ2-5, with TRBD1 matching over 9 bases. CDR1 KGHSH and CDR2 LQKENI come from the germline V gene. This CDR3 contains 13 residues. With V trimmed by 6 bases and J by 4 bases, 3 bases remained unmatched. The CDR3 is CASSPDRGETQYF. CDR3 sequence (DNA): TGTGCCAGCTCTCCGGACAGGGGAGAGACCCAGTACTTC.

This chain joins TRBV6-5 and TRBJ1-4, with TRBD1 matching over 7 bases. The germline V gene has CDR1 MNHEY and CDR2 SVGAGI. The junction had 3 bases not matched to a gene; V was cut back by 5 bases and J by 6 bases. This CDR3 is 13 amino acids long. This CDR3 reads CASSNDRDEKLFF. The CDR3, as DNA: TGTGCCAGCAGTAATGACAGGGATGAAAAACTGTTTTTT.

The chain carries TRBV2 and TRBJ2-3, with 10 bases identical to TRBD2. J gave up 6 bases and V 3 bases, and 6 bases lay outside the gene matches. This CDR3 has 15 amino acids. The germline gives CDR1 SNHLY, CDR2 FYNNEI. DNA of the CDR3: TGTGCCAGCAGTGAGCTAGCGGGGGTGGGCGATACGCAGTATTTT. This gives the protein CASSELAGVGDTQYF.

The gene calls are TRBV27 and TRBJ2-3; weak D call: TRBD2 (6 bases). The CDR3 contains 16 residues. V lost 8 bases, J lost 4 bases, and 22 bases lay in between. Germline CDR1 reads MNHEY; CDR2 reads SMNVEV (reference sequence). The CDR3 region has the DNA TGTGCCAGCGGATTCCCCGGTGGAGGGCCGGCAGATACGCAGTATTTT. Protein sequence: CASGFPGGGPADTQYF.

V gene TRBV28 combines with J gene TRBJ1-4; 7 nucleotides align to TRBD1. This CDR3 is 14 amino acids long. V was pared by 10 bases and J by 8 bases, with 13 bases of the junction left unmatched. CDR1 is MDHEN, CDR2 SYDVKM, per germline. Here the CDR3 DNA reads TGTGCCATCATACAGGGGAGCATGCGGGAAAAACTGTTTTTT. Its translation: CAIIQGSMREKLFF.

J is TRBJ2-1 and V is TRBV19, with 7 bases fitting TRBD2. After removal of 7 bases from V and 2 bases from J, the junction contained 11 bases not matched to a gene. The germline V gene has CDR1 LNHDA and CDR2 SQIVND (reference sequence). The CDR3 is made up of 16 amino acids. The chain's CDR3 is CASTKYAGVTYNEQFF. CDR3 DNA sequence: TGTGCCAGTACCAAGTACGCGGGAGTAACCTACAATGAGCAGTTCTTC.

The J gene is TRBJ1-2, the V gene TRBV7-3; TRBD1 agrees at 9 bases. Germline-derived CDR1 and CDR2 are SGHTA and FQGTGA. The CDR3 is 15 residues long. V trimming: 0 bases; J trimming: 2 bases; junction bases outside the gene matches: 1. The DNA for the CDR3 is TGTGCCAGCAGCTTAACGGGACAGGGAAACTATGGCTACACCTTC. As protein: CASSLTGQGNYGYTF.

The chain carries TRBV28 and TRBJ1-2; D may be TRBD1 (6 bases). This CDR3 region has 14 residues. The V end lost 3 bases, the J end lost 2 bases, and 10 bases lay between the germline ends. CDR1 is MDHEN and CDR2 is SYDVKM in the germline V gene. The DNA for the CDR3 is TGTGCCAGCAGTTTCATCCAGGGGAACTATGGCTACACCTTC. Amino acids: CASSFIQGNYGYTF.

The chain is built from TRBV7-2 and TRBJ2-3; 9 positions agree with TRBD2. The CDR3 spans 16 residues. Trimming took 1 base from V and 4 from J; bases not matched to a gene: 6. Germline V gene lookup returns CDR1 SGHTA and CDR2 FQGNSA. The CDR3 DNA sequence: TGTGCCAGCAGCTTAGGACTAGCGGCTGGAGCAGATACGCAGTATTTT. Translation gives CASSLGLAAGADTQYF.

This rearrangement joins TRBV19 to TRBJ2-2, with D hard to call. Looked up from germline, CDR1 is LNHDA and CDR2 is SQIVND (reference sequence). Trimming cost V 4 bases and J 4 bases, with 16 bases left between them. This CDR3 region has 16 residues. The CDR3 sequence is CASSTPRRLSTGELFF. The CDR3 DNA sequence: TGTGCCAGTAGTACCCCTCGTCGCCTTAGCACCGGGGAGCTGTTTTTT.

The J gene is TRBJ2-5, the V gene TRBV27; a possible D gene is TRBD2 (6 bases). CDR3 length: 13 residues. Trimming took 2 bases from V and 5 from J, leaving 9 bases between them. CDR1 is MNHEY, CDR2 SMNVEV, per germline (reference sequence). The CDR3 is CASSLSGWETQYF. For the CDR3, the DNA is TGTGCCAGCAGTTTAAGCGGGTGGGAGACCCAGTACTTC.